This TCR beta chain was observed in a study of cytomegalovirus exposure and HLA in healthy donors (TCRdb year 2017). About the investigation overall: An earlier analysis of about 560 of the donors reported 250 to 300 Gb of sequence data and 117 million unique TCR beta sequences obtained from roughly 180 million T cells. Approximately 330 gigabases of sequencing data and 91 million or so unique TCR sequences made up an early release that covered several hundred HLA-typed donors. The genetic ancestry cluster associated with self-reported Caucasian donors included 81% of the 300 to 450 genotyped donors. The study aimed to test whether cataloging public T cell receptors could reveal signatures of past pathogen exposure. The T cell repertoires of 550 to 850 subjects were profiled by immunosequencing and related to cytomegalovirus serostatus. Besides the first cohort of 550 to 750 subjects, a separate validation cohort made up of 120 different subjects was used. High-throughput TCR immunosequencing, statistical association of individual TCRs with disease status, and machine learning were combined to predict cytomegalovirus infection status. A later analysis re-examined previously published TCR beta repertoires from about 670 donors and added high-resolution HLA genotyping to investigate patterns of TCR occurrence. Rather than using new phenotypic data, the later analysis identified candidate immune exposures from TCR beta sequences and from how often those sequences occurred across donors. To decide whether each TCR beta V gene segment behaved as functional or pseudogenic, an earlier analysis of some 540 of the donors relied on high-throughput TCR beta sequencing. Donor age, sex, ethnicity and CMV serostatus were collected together with the repertoire data. In a later genetic analysis, genome-wide SNP genotypes for about 65% of the roughly 700 donors were used, and that subset was treated as a discovery cohort. All discovery cohort repertoires had been generated on a single sequencing platform. Both class I and class II loci were covered by HLA typing, at four-digit resolution. The number of donors typed differed by locus, with roughly 620-630 for A, B, C, DRB1 and DQB1, roughly 550 for DQA1, about 610 for DPA1, and 450 to 480 for DPB1. Because of strong linkage in the cohort, roughly five DR-DQ haplotypes were treated as single units for association and clustering. Among almost 400 genotyped donors of the cohort, an average of approximately 230,000 unique TCR beta nucleotide sequences were sequenced per donor, about a sixth of them non-productive. Broad study findings and their caveats: V-gene and J-gene trimming of TCR beta chains was associated with a missense DCLRE1C variant in a later genetic analysis, and the association was replicated in an independent cohort. Because some donors lacked HLA typing at each locus, the association tests relied only on the typed subset. Only TCR beta chains were sequenced in this cohort, and the absence of alpha or paired-chain data limited detectable features. The 87-base-pair reads could not distinguish some IMGT-functional V segments, including TRBV6-2 and TRBV6-3, so those segments were excluded. Specific HLA alleles were associated with more than 15,000 TCR beta sequences at a false discovery rate of 0.05 in a later analysis. Across donors, most TCR sequences were observed very rarely, whereas some public TCRs were present in many individuals. Linkage disequilibrium might explain the correlated functional status among segregating V segments, but an unknown experimental factor could not be ruled out. Cytomegalovirus status was reported to be diagnosed by the classifier with high specificity and sensitivity in both the original and validation cohorts. According to a later analysis, parvovirus B19, influenza, CMV and Epstein-Barr virus appeared linked to several top co-occurrence clusters. An earlier analysis of around 540 of the donors showed that most TCR beta V segments appeared in productive rearrangements either about 90% or about 30% of the time, which broadly matched IMGT annotations. A further reported finding was that TCR beta sequences accurately predicted the HLA-A and HLA-B alleles for most subjects in the first cohort. In a later genetic analysis, fewer N-insertions in productive TCRs were reported among donors in an Asian-associated ancestry cluster than the 666-donor mean. For the cohort, immune exposure information was limited to CMV serostatus. A total of about 180 TCR beta chains were listed by the study as associated with cytomegalovirus. Because counts were too low, seventeen rarely observed V segments, including chromosome 9 orphons, were left out of the earlier analysis of about 620 of the donors. When HLA alleles, especially DR and DQ, strongly co-occurred, TCR associations were difficult to assign to individual alleles. The authors suggested that the approach could potentially be generalized to other disease states and immunological phenotypes. Sequencing depth was assumed to be roughly uniform across donors in the presence/absence analyses, though that assumption may not hold. Three of the identified cytomegalovirus-associated TCR beta chains were confirmed in vitro to be specific for cytomegalovirus antigens. A cluster of highly shared sequence variants was judged likely to be a technical artifact of the sequencing pipeline. According to a later analysis, most CMV-associated TCR beta chains appeared to be HLA-restricted, and the HLA associations seemed to be driven largely by CMV exposure. In a later analysis, HLA-associated TCR beta chains showed more clonal expansion and lower generation probabilities than non-associated chains that were equally common. In a later analysis, TCR association rates were found to vary across HLA loci, with the most associated TCRs seen for DRB1 alleles and the fewest for HLA-C alleles.

The method was the immunoSEQ multiplex PCR assay. For the multiplex PCR, a mixture combining 60 forward primers for TCR Vbeta segments and 13 reverse primers for TCR Jbeta segments was used. The CDR3 region of rearranged TCR beta genes was amplified from genomic DNA with a multiplex PCR assay. The amplified TCR beta libraries were sequenced on the Illumina HiSeq System as 87-base-pair reads. In the original analysis: A later analysis tallied 75 million to 85 million unique TCR beta chains across the 666 repertoires, and some 10 million of those chains were shared by two or more donors. To remove PCR and sequencing errors, raw reads were error-corrected and collapsed into unique sequences using a nearest-neighbor algorithm that merged closely related sequences. To assign V, D and J gene segments, CDR3 sequences were aligned to IMGT reference sequences. For a sequence to be retained, a match of at least six nucleotides was required to both a V gene segment and a J gene segment. Rearrangements were classified as productive when the CDR3 lacked stop codons and remained in frame with V and J, and all other rearrangements were classified as non-productive. Following IMGT convention, CDR3 was defined as the stretch from the second conserved V-encoded cysteine to the conserved J-encoded phenylalanine. The earlier analysis of 587 of the donors excluded sequences that lacked an unambiguous match to a single V gene segment. An earlier analysis of 500 to 700 of the donors classified V segments as functional when productive rearrangements were above 56.7% and as segregating when the standard deviation between donors was above 5%. A statistical classification framework was built to diagnose cytomegalovirus status from the catalog of TCR beta chain sequences. A later analysis assigned V and J genes by comparing TCR nucleotide sequences with IMGT/GENE-DB human TR gene sequences. In a later analysis, CDR3 sequences and most-parsimonious VDJ recombination scenarios were assigned using the TCRdist pipeline. In a later analysis, every TCR beta chain was defined by the combination of its CDR3 amino acid sequence and its V-gene family, and reads without a unique V-gene family were dropped. A later analysis removed several hundred highly shared, low-generation-probability nucleotide sequences to deal with suspected cross-contamination and a sequencing artifact. For each public chain, a later analysis derived a clonal expansion index from normalized ranks of inferred template counts within each repertoire. Generation probabilities in a later analysis came from a VDJ recombination model fitted to out-of-frame rearrangements, and those results were checked against IGoR. In a later analysis, hypergeometric tests were used to score TCR-TCR, TCR-HLA and TCR-CMV co-occurrence, with a repertoire-size bias correction applied to TCR pairs. A later analysis estimated false discovery rates by permuting HLA or CMV assignments 20 times. In a later analysis, co-occurring TCRs were grouped using DBSCAN, and TCRdist sequence similarity was added for clustering within HLA-allele-positive subsets. Repertoires with fewer than 30,000 or more than 120,000 public chains, plus five repertoires with anomalous nucleotide sharing, were excluded from co-occurrence clustering. TCRdb stores this immuneACCESS table with in-frame sequences only. Part of the clones is absent; in the studies checked, under half of the shortfall reflects unresolved V genes, and no reason is known for the rest. V and J calls and clone size are copied from that table; D and trimming were computed from the DNA. Within this sample are around 200,000 clones, with approximately 80% of them counted one time only. The ten largest clones take up roughly 10% of the sample.

Details on this clone: What this receptor recognizes is not known. There are no base qualities to consult, and no much larger clone falls within one base.

The cohort consisted of fewer than 700 healthy bone marrow donors. At the time of sampling, every cohort member was nominally healthy, though immune exposures that went unrecorded were likely present. The donor was CMV seropositive and was included in the group of approximately 300 seropositive cohort members. A peripheral blood sample was provided by each donor, and peripheral blood mononuclear cells were used for TCR beta sequencing. Genomic DNA extraction from the blood cell samples was performed with the Qiagen DNeasy Blood Extraction Kit. CDR1 and CDR2, per the germline V gene (reference sequence), are GTSNPN and SVGIG. The CDR3 measures 15 amino acids from cysteine to phenylalanine. Just the 45-base CDR3 DNA is kept, in frame starting at base 1. Deletion took 4 bases off V and 5 bases off J, with a span of 17 bases between the germline ends.

This clonotype originated in a woman in her 50s in good health and CMV-seropositive. In this chain, TRBV30 is recombined with TRBJ2-2, with no reliable assignment of the D segment. Sequencing input: PBMCs. DNA sequence: TGTGCCTGGACCTCATTCTCAGTCGGGACCGGGGAGCTGTTTTTT. This yields the protein CAWTSFSVGTGELFF.